This T cell receptor (beta chain) was sequenced for a study of cytomegalovirus exposure and HLA in healthy donors. Germline V gene sequence: CDR1 MNHNS, CDR2 SASEGT. V shed 1 base and J 9 bases; nucleotides not matched to a gene: 7. The length of the CDR3 is 15 residues. The study ran its PCR with 60 Vbeta and 13 Jbeta primers. The data were produced by immunoSEQ multiplex PCR, yet TCRdb's version contains in-frame clones alone and is incomplete. This sample has about 160,000 clones, with 79% found just once. To note about this clone: The antigen is not known.

Whole-study results and caveats: Upon later analysis, TCR association rates were observed to vary by HLA locus, being highest for DRB1 and lowest for HLA-C. Per published reports, the classifier diagnosed cytomegalovirus status with high specificity and sensitivity.

The chain has TRBV6-1 and TRBJ2-1, with 9 bases aligning to TRBD2. The sequence was collected from a man aged 45-65 years in good health and CMV-seropositive. Sequencing used PBMCs. The CDR3 coding sequence is TGTGCCAGCAGTGAAGAGATAGTAGCGGGAGCTGAGCAGTTCTTC. This encodes CASSEEIVAGAEQFF.